A selection of T cell receptor beta chains follows, all from one sample in a study of blood T cell repertoires in COVID-19. Sequencing used immunoSEQ multiplex PCR; TCRdb keeps in-frame clones, though not all of them. The repertoire holds about 72,000 clones, with 80% to 90% as singletons. The sample comprised peripheral blood. All receptors derive from a man aged 30-40 years with acute or convalescent COVID-19. CDR3s include the opening cysteine and the closing phenylalanine or tryptophan. Each record gives: clone size, D gene, V gene, CDR3 length, J gene, CDR3 protein, CDR3 DNA. The D gene is left open where the match is weak. For some rows the clone size is stated as once, few or many, or as a class when expanded; others skip it.

>-|TRBD1|TRBV28|15|TRBJ2-1
CASSPEGAGKNEQFF
TGTGCCAGCAGCCCCGAGGGGGCGGGTAAGAATGAGCAGTTCTTC
>-|-|TRBV19|15|TRBJ1-5
CASSIEKGSNQPQHF
TGTGCCAGTAGTATAGAGAAGGGGAGCAATCAGCCCCAGCATTTT
>-|TRBD1|TRBV15|15|TRBJ1-5
CATSGPGQPDQPQHF
TGTGCCACCAGCGGGCCGGGACAGCCTGATCAGCCCCAGCATTTT
>-|-|TRBV30|14|TRBJ2-1
CAWIVNRNYNEQFF
TGTGCCTGGATTGTTAACAGAAACTACAATGAGCAGTTCTTC
>-|TRBD2|TRBV5-1|14|TRBJ2-7
CASSFTSATYEQYF
TGCGCCAGCAGCTTCACTAGCGCTACCTACGAGCAGTACTTC
>-|TRBD2|TRBV5-1|16|TRBJ2-2
CASSLDRGANTGELFF
TGCGCCAGCAGCTTGGATCGGGGGGCGAACACCGGGGAGCTGTTTTTT
>-|TRBD1|TRBV18|14|TRBJ2-1
CASSPPETGGEQFF
TGTGCCAGCTCACCACCGGAGACAGGGGGTGAGCAGTTCTTC
>-|TRBD1|TRBV29-1|12|TRBJ1-2
CSVHGQGYGYTF
TGCAGCGTCCACGGACAGGGTTATGGCTACACCTTC
>-|-|TRBV21-1|11|TRBJ2-3
CASRSGDTQYF
TGTGCCAGCCGAAGCGGGGATACGCAGTATTTT
>-|-|TRBV19|13|TRBJ2-2
CASSIGGTGELFF
TGTGCCAGTAGTATAGGAGGCACCGGGGAGCTGTTTTTT
>-|TRBD2|TRBV4-2|18|TRBJ2-5
CASSQLAGLEPGRKTQYF
TGTGCCAGCAGCCAACTAGCGGGATTGGAACCAGGGAGGAAGACCCAGTACTTC
>-|-|TRBV2|12|TRBJ1-1
CASGGRNTEAFF
TGTGCCAGCGGTGGGAGGAACACTGAAGCTTTCTTT
>-|TRBD2|TRBV7-2|15|TRBJ2-7
CASSLGPSGGYEQYF
TGTGCCAGCAGCTTAGGCCCTTCGGGGGGCTACGAGCAGTACTTC
>-|-|TRBV7-9|14|TRBJ2-3
CASSLVSGTDTQYF
TGTGCCAGCAGCTTAGTCTCCGGGACAGATACGCAGTATTTT
>-|-|TRBV7-9|16|TRBJ2-7
CASSLAGAIFRYEQYF
TGTGCCAGCAGCTTAGCAGGAGCGATTTTTAGGTACGAGCAGTACTTC
>-|-|TRBV10-3|13|TRBJ1-1
CAISDDSLTEAFF
TGTGCCATCAGTGACGACAGTCTTACTGAAGCTTTCTTT
>once|TRBD2|TRBV20-1|14|TRBJ2-1
CSASPSGKEHEQFF
TGCAGTGCTAGTCCTAGCGGGAAAGAACATGAGCAGTTCTTC
>few|-|TRBV25-1|15|TRBJ1-4
CASSSAGAGDEKLFF
TGTGCCAGCAGTTCCGCTGGGGCTGGGGATGAAAAACTGTTTTTT
>-|TRBD1|TRBV3-1/TRBV3-2|15|TRBJ1-6
CASSPRQGQAEPLHF
TGTGCCAGCAGCCCGCGACAGGGGCAAGCTGAACCCCTCCACTTT